One sample yielded the 28 T cell receptor beta chains listed below, sequenced in a study of T-cell memory formation after mild COVID-19. TCRdb itself ran the 5' RACE reads through MiXCR, one entry per CDR3 protein. The sample lists about 400,000 distinct CDR3 sequences; about a quarter were seen once. Sample: PBMCs or a T cell subset sorted from them (not recorded which). The source of these receptors is an adult woman who had mild COVID-19 (a few samples of this study predate the infection). Cell type and time point are not known.

The rearrangement uses TRBV24-1 and TRBJ1-2; D is ambiguous. V lost 5 bases and J lost 2, with 5 bases in between. The CDR3 sequence is 12 residues long. Germline V CDR1 and CDR2: KGHDR, SFDVKD. In nucleotides, the CDR3 is TGTGCCACCAGTGCAGAAAACTATGGCTACACCTTC. As protein: CATSAENYGYTF.

The chain combines TRBV5-1 with TRBJ1-1; D ambiguous. The germline V gene has CDR1 SGHRS and CDR2 YFSETQ. The CDR3 is made up of 13 amino acids. V was shortened by 0 bases and J by 5 bases, with 8 bases between the two germline ends. The CDR3 DNA is TGCGCCAGCAGCTTGGGGGAGTGGACTGAAGCTTTCTTT. Its protein is CASSLGEWTEAFF. Full variable domain (outside the CDR3, taken from reference TRBV5-1 and TRBJ1-1): KAGVTQTPRYLIKTRGQQVTLSCSPISGHRSVSWYQQTPGQGLQFLFEYFSETQRNKGNFPGRFSGRQFSNSRSEMNVSTLELGDSALYLCASSLGEWTEAFFGQGTRLTVV.

The chain carries TRBV10-3 and TRBJ2-2; TRBD2 matches 8 bases. The V gene end was trimmed by 3 bases and the J gene end by 2 bases; junction bases not matched to a gene: 5. Germline CDR1 ENHRY, CDR2 SYGVKD. The CDR3 is 16 residues long. CDR3 in DNA: TGTGCCATCAGTGACCCCGCGGGGGGAAACACCGGGGAGCTGTTTTTT. This sequence encodes CAISDPAGGNTGELFF.

The V and J genes are TRBV7-2 and TRBJ1-1; D gene ambiguous. V lost 0 bases and J lost 4, with 12 bases in between. CDR1 is SGHTA and CDR2 is FQGNSA in the germline V gene. This CDR3 region has 15 residues. CDR3 nucleotides: TGTGCCAGCAGCTTAGCGAGGACCGGAGTCACTGAAGCTTTCTTT. Residues: CASSLARTGVTEAFF.

Comment on this clonotype: Germline is not matched at one junction end, which may reflect a read error. J is TRBJ2-7 and V is TRBV15; D possibly corresponds to TRBD2 (7 bases). Germline CDR1 reads LNHNV; CDR2 reads YYDKDF (reference sequence). The CDR3 covers 15 residues. CDR3 loop: CDTSRAGEGVYEQYF. CDR3 nucleotide sequence: TGTGACACCAGCAGAGCAGGGGAGGGGGTCTACGAGCAGTACTTC.

This chain uses TRBV29-1 with TRBJ2-3; maybe TRBD1 (6 bases). Germline V gene data show CDR1 as SQVTM and CDR2 as ANQGSEA. This CDR3 spans 14 amino acids. Trimming stripped 4 bases from V and 1 base from J, with 12 bases between. The DNA of the CDR3 is TGCAGCGTTGTATCAGGGGACGGCACAGATACGCAGTATTTT. It encodes CSVVSGDGTDTQYF.

The rearrangement links TRBV9 to TRBJ2-2, with 7 bases that match TRBD1. Germline loops: CDR1 SGDLS, CDR2 YYNGEE. CDR3 size: 16 residues. The trim removed 3 bases at V and 3 bases at J, leaving 8 bases unmatched. In DNA, the CDR3 is TGTGCCAGCAGCGCCCGAGGGGGCGTCGACACCGGGGAGCTGTTTTTT. Translation gives CASSARGGVDTGELFF.

This clonotype was observed a few times. The V call is TRBV7-6, the J call TRBJ2-6; maybe TRBD1 (7 bases). The V gene's germline CDR1 is SGHVS and CDR2 FNYEAQ. The CDR3 contains 18 residues. V was cut by 4 bases and J by 2 bases, with 18 bases left in between. The CDR3: CASSYRRQGGAGANVLTF. As DNA, the CDR3 is TGTGCCAGCAGCTATCGGCGACAGGGAGGCGCTGGGGCCAACGTCCTGACTTTC.

The rearrangement joins TRBV7-2 to TRBJ1-2, with D possibly TRBD1 on 6 matching bases. The CDR3 sequence is 15 residues long. Trimming stripped 4 bases from V and 5 bases from J, with 17 bases between. Per germline, CDR1 SGHTA and CDR2 FQGNSA. CDR3 loop: CASSSNPGGPYGYTF. DNA for the CDR3: TGTGCCAGCAGCTCCAATCCCGGGGGGCCTTATGGCTACACCTTC.

This clonotype was observed a few times. The chain joins TRBV6-6 to TRBJ1-4; TRBD1 is a possible D gene (5 bases). The germline V and J ends were trimmed by 4 bases and 0 bases, with 15 bases remaining between them. The CDR3 consists of 17 residues. The germline V gene encodes CDR1 MNHNY and CDR2 SVGAGI (reference sequence). The chain's CDR3 is CASSSLRQIPTNEKLFF. Written as DNA, the CDR3 is TGTGCCAGCAGTTCCCTCCGACAGATCCCAACTAATGAAAAACTGTTTTTT.

The gene calls are TRBV4-3 and TRBJ2-1; perhaps TRBD1 as D (5 bases). Trimming shortened V by 0 bases and J by 0 bases, and 15 bases separated the two germline ends. The CDR3 spans 18 residues. Germline loops: CDR1 LGHNA, CDR2 YSLEER. This CDR3 reads CASSQDLGVVSSYNEQFF. CDR3 coding DNA: TGCGCCAGCAGCCAAGATCTAGGGGTGGTGAGCTCCTACAATGAGCAGTTCTTC.

J is TRBJ2-1 and V is TRBV29-1; D assignment may be TRBD1 or TRBD2 (5 bases each). CDR1 is SQVTM and CDR2 is ANQGSEA in the germline V gene. This CDR3 comprises 14 residues. Trimming left V 7 bases short and J 3 bases short, with 16 bases between. The chain's CDR3 is CSEEGREIYNEQFF. In nucleotides, the CDR3 is TGCAGCGAAGAGGGCAGGGAGATCTACAATGAGCAGTTCTTC.

V is TRBV19 and J is TRBJ2-1; D is ambiguous. The ends were cut back, 2 bases at V and 2 bases at J, with 10 bases in the middle. This CDR3 comprises 15 residues. CDR1 LNHDA and CDR2 SQIVND come from the germline V gene (reference sequence). The CDR3 spells CASSISPATYNEQFF. In DNA form, the CDR3 reads TGTGCCAGTAGTATATCACCGGCCACCTACAATGAGCAGTTCTTC.

The chain uses TRBV12-3 or TRBV12-4 and TRBJ2-7; D is ambiguous. The CDR3 sequence is 13 residues long. Trimming took off 7 bases at V and 0 bases at J, with 10 bases between the two ends. The CDR3 DNA follows: TGTGCCAGCACCCTAATGGGCTCCTACGAGCAGTACTTC. Its translation: CASTLMGSYEQYF.

This clonotype was found a few times. The chain combines TRBV2 with TRBJ2-1, with D possibly matching TRBD2 (5 bases). Germline lookup yields CDR1 SNHLY and CDR2 FYNNEI. V lost 5 bases and J 0 bases, leaving 11 bases between the germline ends. This CDR3 region has 15 residues. Here the CDR3 DNA reads TGTGCCAGCAGTACTAGATTAAGCTCCTACAATGAGCAGTTCTTC. Amino acid sequence: CASSTRLSSYNEQFF.

In its sample, this clonotype was seen a few times. The chain links TRBV4-2 to TRBJ1-1, with TRBD1 matching 8 bases. V lost 3 bases to trimming and J lost 7 bases; unmatched junction nucleotides: 7. This CDR3 contains 14 residues. Looked up from germline, CDR1 is LGHNA and CDR2 is YNFKEQ. The CDR3 bases are TGTGCCAGCAGCCAGGACAGGGTCTACGATGAAGCTTTCTTT. This sequence encodes CASSQDRVYDEAFF.

A single count supports this clonotype. The rearrangement links TRBV5-6 to TRBJ2-4; TRBD2 matches 8 bases. The CDR3 loop spans 18 amino acids. With V trimmed by 5 bases and J by 1 base, 14 bases remained unmatched. Germline loops: CDR1 SGHDT, CDR2 YYEEEE. The DNA for the CDR3 is TGTGCCAGCAGGAAACGGGGGGGAACGCTAGGGGCCAAAAACATTCAGTACTTC. It translates to CASRKRGGTLGAKNIQYF. The full variable domain, completed using reference TRBV5-6 and TRBJ2-4, is DAGVTQSPTHLIKTRGQQVTLRCSPKSGHDTVSWYQQALGQGPQFIFQYYEEEERQRGNFPDRFSGHQFPNYSSELNVNALLLGDSALYLCASRKRGGTLGAKNIQYFGAGTRLSVL.

The chain uses TRBV7-2 and TRBJ1-1; the D gene is possibly TRBD1 (5 bases). V was shortened by 3 bases and J by 2 bases, with 10 bases between the two germline ends. CDR1 and CDR2 from the germline V gene are SGHTA and FQGNSA. The CDR3 covers 14 residues. CDR3 region: CASSLGPFNTEAFF. Here the CDR3 DNA reads TGTGCCAGCAGCTTGGGACCCTTCAACACTGAAGCTTTCTTT.

The chain has TRBV29-1 and TRBJ2-7, with TRBD2 as a possible D gene (6 bases). The CDR3 is made up of 11 amino acids. Germline lookup yields CDR1 SQVTM and CDR2 ANQGSEA. V lost 6 bases to trimming and J lost 12 bases, with 18 bases between them. CDR3: CSVAGGGNRYF. CDR3 sequence (DNA): TGCAGCGTCGCCGGTGGGGGGAACCGGTACTTC.

This chain links TRBV4-3 with TRBJ2-7; 7 nucleotides agree with TRBD1. V shed 1 base and J 7 bases; nucleotides not matched to a gene: 7. The germline V gene has CDR1 LGHNA and CDR2 YSLEER. The CDR3 covers 14 residues. DNA of the CDR3: TGCGCCAGCAGCCAAGCGACAGCAGGGGGAGAGCAGTACTTC. It yields the protein CASSQATAGGEQYF.

This rearrangement joins TRBV9 to TRBJ2-3; 8 nucleotides align to TRBD2. Germline CDR1 and CDR2: SGDLS and YYNGEE. Germline trimming cut 6 bases from V and 2 bases from J; bases unmatched to any gene: 8. The CDR3 has 15 amino acids. The CDR3 region is CASNEAGGFTDTQYF. The CDR3 coding sequence is TGTGCCAGCAACGAGGCGGGGGGATTCACAGATACGCAGTATTTT.

The gene calls are TRBV6-5 and TRBJ2-7; 8 positions match TRBD2. Germline V gene data show CDR1 as MNHEY and CDR2 as SVGAGI. The CDR3 is made up of 18 amino acids. J lost 4 bases, V lost 5 bases, and 19 bases had no gene match. The CDR3 here is CASSRDPGGGNGPYEQYF. The CDR3 region has the DNA TGTGCCAGCAGTAGGGACCCGGGAGGGGGGAATGGACCTTACGAGCAGTACTTC.

The V and J genes are TRBV6-6 and TRBJ2-2; 7 positions match TRBD1. Looked up from germline, CDR1 is MNHNY and CDR2 is SVGAGI (reference sequence). The CDR3 contains 16 residues. V gave up 6 bases and J gave up 5 bases; unmatched junction bases: 12. The CDR3 DNA reads TGTGCCAGCAGCATGACAGGGCCGGGAATGACCGGGGAGCTGTTTTTT. As protein: CASSMTGPGMTGELFF.

This clonotype occurred a few times. The V call is TRBV20-1, the J call TRBJ2-1, with 8 positions matching TRBD2. This CDR3 region has 13 residues. Germline assignment: CDR1 DFQATT and CDR2 SNEGSKA (reference sequence). V dropped 3 bases and J dropped 8; count of bases not matched to a gene: 6. The CDR3 DNA follows: TGCAGTGCTAGTAGCGGGGCTGTGGATGAGCAGTTCTTC. It yields the protein CSASSGAVDEQFF.

This clonotype was counted at least ten times. The rearrangement links TRBV2 to TRBJ2-4, with 9 bases aligning to TRBD2. Germline V CDR1 and CDR2: SNHLY, FYNNEI. CDR3 size: 15 residues. The ends lost 6 bases at V and 7 bases at J; junction bases unmatched: 10. This chain's CDR3 is CASRIEASGKNIQYF. The CDR3 nucleotides are TGTGCCAGCAGGATCGAGGCTAGCGGGAAGAACATTCAGTACTTC.

This clonotype turned up a few times. J is TRBJ1-1 and V is TRBV12-3 or TRBV12-4, with no clear D. This CDR3 spans 13 amino acids. V gave up 6 bases and J gave up 3 bases, with 11 bases separating them. In nucleotides, the CDR3 is TGTGCCAGCAGGCCGGACCTGGACACTGAAGCTTTCTTT. It specifies CASRPDLDTEAFF.

This rearrangement joins TRBV12-3 or TRBV12-4 to TRBJ1-6; D gene uncertain. V gave up 2 bases and J gave up 10 bases, with 6 bases separating them. The CDR3 extends over 12 amino acids. This CDR3 reads CASSLNLSPLHF. The CDR3 bases are TGTGCCAGCAGTTTAAATCTGTCACCCCTCCACTTT.

This chain uses TRBV5-6 with TRBJ2-1; TRBD1 might be the D (6 bases). This CDR3 has 16 amino acids. The germline gives CDR1 SGHDT, CDR2 YYEEEE. Trimming took off 6 bases at V and 2 bases at J, with 18 bases between the two ends. The DNA for the CDR3 is TGTGCCAGCACTCCCCGAGGGGGAGTAGCCTACAATGAGCAGTTCTTC. It specifies CASTPRGGVAYNEQFF.